This entry lists 21 T cell receptor beta chains sequenced from one sample in a study of cytomegalovirus exposure and HLA in healthy donors (dated by TCRdb to the late 2010s). Library prep was done by the immunoSEQ multiplex PCR assay. Imported from immuneACCESS, the table was reduced by TCRdb to in-frame sequences with V and J called. These copies leave out some clones; in studies compared against another copy, an unresolved V gene accounts for under half, and the cause of the remainder is not known. The sample yields tens of thousands of clones; about 82% were counted once. The top ten constitute about 3% of the sample. The material sequenced was PBMCs. The receptors shown here come from a young man in good health and CMV-seronegative.

The V call is TRBV15, the J call TRBJ2-7, with D perhaps matching TRBD1 (5 bases). The CDR3 is 16 residues long. CDR1 is LNHNV and CDR2 is YYDKDF in the germline V gene (reference sequence). Trimming shortened V by 1 base and J by 2 bases, and 15 bases separated the two germline ends. CDR3 in amino acids: CATSRAVRETAYEQYF. The CDR3 DNA follows: TGTGCCACCAGCAGAGCGGTCAGGGAAACCGCCTACGAGCAGTACTTC.

The rearrangement links TRBV5-1 to TRBJ2-3; D possibly corresponds to TRBD1 (6 bases). Trimming shortened V by 4 bases and J by 0 bases, and 12 bases separated the two germline ends. CDR1 and CDR2 (germline): SGHRS, YFSETQ. The CDR3 is 15 amino acids. CDR3 bases: TGCGCCAGCAGCCCAACAGGGATTAGCACAGATACGCAGTATTTT. Protein: CASSPTGISTDTQYF.

This chain links TRBV7-6 with TRBJ2-2; 8 bases line up with TRBD2. This CDR3 contains 17 residues. CDR1 and CDR2 (germline): SGHVS, FNYEAQ. V shed 1 base, J shed 5 bases, and the junction held 9 bases outside the gene matches. CDR3 nucleotides: TGTGCCAGCAGCTTAGTGGGTAGCGGGGTGCTGACCGGGGAGCTGTTTTTT. Translation: CASSLVGSGVLTGELFF. The entire variable domain, with the rest obtained from reference TRBV7-6 and TRBJ2-2, is as follows: GAGVSQSPRYKVTKRGQDVALRCDPISGHVSLYWYRQALGQGPEFLTYFNYEAQQDKSGLPNDRFSAERPEGSISTLTIQRTEQRDSAMYRCASSLVGSGVLTGELFFGEGSRLTVL.

This sequence joins TRBV29-1 and TRBJ1-2; possibly TRBD1 for D (5 bases). Per germline, CDR1 SQVTM and CDR2 ANQGSEA. Trimming left V 7 bases short and J 4 bases short, with 16 bases between. This CDR3 is 13 amino acids long. The CDR3 loop is CSARQSSSYGYTF. The CDR3, as DNA: TGCAGCGCGAGACAGTCGTCGAGCTATGGCTACACCTTC. Full variable domain (outside the CDR3, taken from reference TRBV29-1 and TRBJ1-2): SAVISQKPSRDICQRGTSLTIQCQVDSQVTMMFWYRQQPGQSLTLIATANQGSEATYESGFVIDKFPISRPNLTFSTLTVSNMSPEDSSIYLCSARQSSSYGYTFGSGTRLTVV.

This clone was found once. The chain employs TRBV5-6 and TRBJ2-3; 9 bases match TRBD2. The V segment lost 4 bases and the J segment 6 bases; nucleotides outside the gene matches: 12. Per germline, CDR1 SGHDT and CDR2 YYEEEE. The CDR3 has 16 residues. CDR3 region: CASSKGAGGFRDTQYF. CDR3 sequence (DNA): TGTGCCAGCAGCAAAGGGGCGGGAGGGTTCCGGGATACGCAGTATTTT.

The chain recombines TRBV7-8 with TRBJ2-1; no clear D. The CDR3 sequence is 15 residues long. Deletions cut 4 bases from V and 5 bases from J, with 15 bases between. Germline lookup yields CDR1 SGHVS and CDR2 FQNEAQ. CDR3 region: CASSSRPARNNEQFF. The CDR3, as DNA: TGTGCCAGCAGCTCCCGACCGGCTAGGAACAATGAGCAGTTCTTC.

This chain joins TRBV2 and TRBJ2-2, with a tentative D call TRBD1 (6 bases). Per the germline V gene, CDR1 is SNHLY and CDR2 is FYNNEI. Trimming took 5 bases from V and 1 from J, leaving 17 bases between them. The CDR3 is made up of 17 amino acids. The CDR3 region has the DNA TGTGCCAGCAGTTTTTTGGGACACGGATTGAACACCGGGGAGCTGTTTTTT. Translated, it gives CASSFLGHGLNTGELFF. The full variable domain, its missing parts supplied by reference TRBV2 and TRBJ2-2, is EPEVTQTPSHQVTQMGQEVILRCVPISNHLYFYWYRQILGQKVEFLVSFYNNEISEKSEIFDDQFSVERPDGSNFTLKIRSTKLEDSAMYFCASSFLGHGLNTGELFFGEGSRLTVL.

This chain connects TRBV9 to TRBJ2-3; D possibly corresponds to TRBD2 (5 bases). The CDR3 spans 15 residues. The germline gives CDR1 SGDLS, CDR2 YYNGEE. V dropped 4 bases and J dropped 4 bases, with 16 bases sitting between them. CDR3 nucleotide sequence: TGTGCCAGCAGCCTCGAGGGAAGGGTCGCAGATACGCAGTATTTT. Translating it yields CASSLEGRVADTQYF.

The chain couples TRBV5-1 to TRBJ2-1, with 9 positions matching TRBD2. The V segment lost 2 bases and the J segment 6 bases; nucleotides outside the gene matches: 6. The CDR3 runs 15 residues. CDR1 and CDR2 (germline): SGHRS, YFSETQ. The CDR3 spells CASSLTAGGGNEQFF. The CDR3 DNA sequence: TGCGCCAGCAGCTTAACGGCGGGAGGGGGCAATGAGCAGTTCTTC.

The CDR3 DNA sequence: TGCGCCAGCAGCCCGGGGGACAGGGGGTCCTCTGGGGCCAACGTCCTGACTTTC. Translation: CASSPGDRGSSGANVLTF. The rearrangement uses TRBV5-1 and TRBJ2-6; 11 bases fit TRBD1. In germline, CDR1 is SGHRS, CDR2 YFSETQ. V dropped 4 bases and J dropped 0; count of bases not matched to a gene: 6. The CDR3 has 18 residues.

This clone was seen just once. The genes are TRBV19 and TRBJ2-3, with D possibly matching TRBD2 (6 bases). Trimming left V 9 bases short and J 6 bases short, with 16 bases between. This CDR3 region has 13 residues. Germline V gene lookup returns CDR1 LNHDA and CDR2 SQIVND (reference sequence). CDR3: CASVSGGVDTQYF. CDR3 DNA: TGTGCCAGCGTTAGCGGAGGGGTCGATACGCAGTATTTT.

This clone was seen only once. The V gene is TRBV5-1, the J gene TRBJ1-3; 8 bases match TRBD1. Germline V gives CDR1 SGHRS, CDR2 YFSETQ. The CDR3 sequence is 14 residues long. With V trimmed by 4 bases and J by 6 bases, 6 bases remained unmatched. CDR3 sequence reads: CASSKDRVANTIYF. As DNA, the CDR3 is TGCGCCAGCAGCAAGGACAGGGTGGCAAACACCATATATTTT.

The chain combines TRBV18 with TRBJ1-2; TRBD1 matches 10 bases. Germline-derived CDR1 and CDR2 are KGHSH and LQKENI. CDR3 length: 15 amino acids. After removal of 3 bases from V and 5 bases from J, the junction contained 6 bases not matched to a gene. CDR3: CASSPGQGRRYGYTF. The CDR3, as DNA: TGTGCCAGCTCACCGGGACAGGGGAGACGATATGGCTACACCTTC. Based on the CDR3 plus reference TRBV18 and TRBJ1-2, the full variable domain is NAGVMQNPRHLVRRRGQEARLRCSPMKGHSHVYWYRQLPEEGLKFMVYLQKENIIDESGMPKERFSAEFPKEGPSILRIQQVVRGDSAAYFCASSPGQGRRYGYTFGSGTRLTVV.

V and J are TRBV11-1 and TRBJ2-5, with 14 positions matching TRBD2. This CDR3 is built from 16 residues. V shed 3 bases, J shed 5 bases, and the junction held 5 bases outside the gene matches. CDR1 and CDR2 from the germline V gene are SGHAT and FQDESV (reference sequence). In DNA form, the CDR3 reads TGTGCCAGCAGCTTCGCGGGACTAGCGGGAGTTGAGACCCAGTACTTC. Its protein product is CASSFAGLAGVETQYF.

This clone was seen more than once but under ten times. The chain links TRBV4-3 to TRBJ2-2; 12 bases are a match to TRBD1. The V segment lost 4 bases and the J segment 5 bases; nucleotides outside the gene matches: 5. The V gene's germline CDR1 is LGHNA and CDR2 YSLEER. The CDR3 consists of 16 residues. CDR3 DNA sequence: TGCGCCAGCAGCCGGGACAGGGGGCAGGAAACCGGGGAGCTGTTTTTT. It yields the protein CASSRDRGQETGELFF.

The chain employs TRBV21-1 and TRBJ1-5. TRBV21-1 is marked as a pseudogene. The CDR3 loop spans 16 amino acids. The CDR3 reads CASSKVHREGFQPQHF. DNA for the CDR3: TGTGCCAGCAGCAAAGTTCACAGGGAGGGCTTTCAGCCCCAGCATTTT.

This clone was recorded only once. V usage is TRBV6-1 and J usage is TRBJ2-3; TRBD2 matches 9 bases. Germline values: CDR1 MNHNS, CDR2 SASEGT. The ends lost 7 bases at V and 2 bases at J; junction bases unmatched: 7. The CDR3 is 15 residues long. The CDR3 loop is CASNLAGDPTDTQYF. The DNA for the CDR3 is TGTGCCAGCAACTTAGCGGGAGATCCCACAGATACGCAGTATTTT.

J is TRBJ2-3 and V is TRBV7-3, with D possibly matching TRBD2 (7 bases). The CDR3 loop spans 16 amino acids. The V end lost 1 base, the J end lost 2 bases, and 13 bases lay between the germline ends. CDR1 is SGHTA and CDR2 is FQGTGA in the germline V gene. This CDR3 is CASSLIGGGATDTQYF. The CDR3 nucleotides are TGTGCCAGCAGCTTAATTGGTGGGGGGGCCACAGATACGCAGTATTTT. Variable domain in full (rest from reference TRBV7-3 and TRBJ2-3): GAGVSQTPSNKVTEKGKYVELRCDPISGHTALYWYRQSLGQGPEFLIYFQGTGAADDSGLPNDRFFAVRPEGSVSTLKIQRTERGDSAVYLCASSLIGGGATDTQYFGPGTRLTVL.

This clone was observed at least ten times. The chain couples TRBV6-5 to TRBJ1-2; D might be TRBD1 (5 bases). V shed 7 bases and J shed 3 bases, with 15 bases lying between them. Germline V gene data show CDR1 as MNHEY and CDR2 as SVGAGI. This CDR3 is 14 amino acids long. CDR3 nucleotide sequence: TGTGCCAGCAAAAGACAGCTCAAGGACTATGGCTACACCTTC. This translates into CASKRQLKDYGYTF.

The V and J genes are TRBV15 and TRBJ2-3; 11 nucleotides agree with TRBD1. Germline V gene data show CDR1 as LNHNV and CDR2 as YYDKDF (reference sequence). Trimming removed 0 bases from V and 4 bases from J; junction bases left unmatched: 3. The CDR3 runs to 16 residues. In DNA, the CDR3 is TGTGCCACCAGCAGAGATCCGGGACAGGGGGCAGATACGCAGTATTTT. It is translated as CATSRDPGQGADTQYF.

This clone was seen just once. The V and J genes are TRBV18 and TRBJ1-2; D possibly corresponds to TRBD1 (6 bases). This CDR3 is built from 14 residues. CDR1 is KGHSH and CDR2 is LQKENI in the germline V gene. V was clipped by 3 bases and J by 6 bases, with 14 bases between them. In DNA, the CDR3 is TGTGCCAGCTCACCTCGGGGTTCAGGGGATGGCTACACCTTC. It is translated as CASSPRGSGDGYTF.